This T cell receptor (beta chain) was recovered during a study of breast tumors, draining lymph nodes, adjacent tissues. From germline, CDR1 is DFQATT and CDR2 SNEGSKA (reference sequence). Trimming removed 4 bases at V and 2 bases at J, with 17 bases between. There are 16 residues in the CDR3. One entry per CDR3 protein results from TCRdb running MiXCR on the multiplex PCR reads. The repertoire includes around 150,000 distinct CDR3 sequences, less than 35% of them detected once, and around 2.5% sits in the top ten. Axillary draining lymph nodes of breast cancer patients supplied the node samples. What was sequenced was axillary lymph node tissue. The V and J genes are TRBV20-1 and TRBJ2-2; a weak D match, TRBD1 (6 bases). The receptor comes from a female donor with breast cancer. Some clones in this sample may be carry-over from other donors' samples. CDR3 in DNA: TGCAGTGCTATAAACCAGGGGTCTGGAAACACCGGGGAGCTGTTTTTT. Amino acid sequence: CSAINQGSGNTGELFF.